This T cell receptor beta chain originates from a study of cytomegalovirus exposure and HLA in healthy donors. The trim removed 1 base at V and 5 bases at J, leaving 10 bases unmatched. The CDR3 has 17 residues. Germline CDR1 reads MNHEY; CDR2 reads SMNVEV (reference sequence). Generated by immunoSEQ multiplex PCR, the TCRdb table keeps only in-frame clones and is missing some. The repertoire has over 100,000 clones, 85% to 90% of them found once; the top ten carry roughly 2.2%. The sequenced sample consisted of PBMCs. The gene calls are TRBV27 and TRBJ2-2, with 7 bases that match TRBD1. The clonotype originates from a woman aged 18 to 35 in good health and CMV-seronegative. In DNA, the CDR3 is TGTGCCAGCAGTTTATGGGCCGAGACAGGGTTAACCGGGGAGCTGTTTTTT. Translation: CASSLWAETGLTGELFF.